This is a list of T cell receptor beta chains from one sample in a study of identical twins. Using its own MiXCR run on the 5' RACE reads, TCRdb lists one record per CDR3 protein. The sample holds 550,000 to 700,000 distinct CDR3 sequences, 21% seen once. The sample was also linked to a second study, of T cells expressing NK-cell markers.

Sequenced material: PBMCs. These receptors were obtained from a woman between 18 and 30 years old in good health. Each CDR3 is given with its conserved first and last residue. A D gene is named only where the DNA matches it firmly. Size is stated for part of the rows, as once, few or many counts, or as a class when the clone is expanded.

clone_size,v_call,d_call,cdr3_aa
many,TRBV7-2,TRBD1,CASSRDRRTYEQYF
few,TRBV5-1,TRBD2,CASSKTSGYNEQFF
.,TRBV29-1,.,CSALLGNTIYF
.,TRBV6-5,.,CASSYRLRENEQYF
.,TRBV27,TRBD2,CASSLGASGGTQPPYEQYF
.,TRBV10-1,TRBD2,CASRTGLAREQFF
.,TRBV6-4,.,CASNKLDRNEQFF
once,TRBV29-1,.,CSVGGGIGAEAFF
.,TRBV11-2,TRBD1,CASSSIRGGGTEAFF
.,TRBV20-1,TRBD2,CSARVASGSGVFYNEQFF
few,TRBV5-5,.,CASSKEEWYEQYF
few,TRBV5-1,.,CASSLGVEETQYF
many,TRBV12-3/TRBV12-4,.,CASCRQGGVTQYF
.,TRBV20-1,TRBD2,CSASTTSGRHYEQYF
few,TRBV29-1,TRBD1,CSVLVPDRALSYEQYF
.,TRBV15,.,CATSGLTGELFF
.,TRBV20-1,TRBD2,CSARDPGTSGRANEQFF
.,TRBV30,.,CAWSEGSPYNEQFF
few,TRBV29-1,TRBD2,CSVRTSGETQYF
.,TRBV5-1,TRBD1,CASSLEPGQGRERYF
few,TRBV5-6,.,CASSAPHTEYNEQFF
.,TRBV29-1,TRBD1,CSVERQGANTGELFF
.,TRBV18,.,CASSRPTDQETQYF
few,TRBV12-3/TRBV12-4,.,CASSSDPPYEQYF
.,TRBV6-5,.,CASSYRTGVENIQYF
.,TRBV4-3,TRBD1,CASSQLTGAAEQFF
.,TRBV19,.,CASLVGGEQFF
few,TRBV3-1,.,CASSVARSRLKETQYF
few,TRBV20-1,TRBD2,CSARESSGRRAEQYF
.,TRBV11-2,TRBD2,CASSLVLAGGPRTDTQYF
.,TRBV7-9,.,CASSLDLVFQETQYF
.,TRBV9,TRBD1,CASSVEGQGYTDTQYF
many,TRBV7-8,.,CASSLMPSGELFF
few,TRBV7-2,.,CASSNGRILSPGELFF
.,TRBV7-8,.,CASSGGGGREQYF
.,TRBV4-3,TRBD1,CASSGRATGTHEQYF
few,TRBV4-1,.,CASSQGRVLTDTQYF
once,TRBV20-1,.,CSAWSVGGAYEQYF
few,TRBV12-5,TRBD2,CASGLGTSGGRDEQFF
.,TRBV20-1,TRBD2,CSARDPTSGVYEQYF
few,TRBV6-5,TRBD1,CASSYSDRSGEQYF
many,TRBV20-1,.,CSVHRRGRETQYF
.,TRBV7-2,.,CASSSTLSYNEQFF
.,TRBV5-1,.,CASSLDDRLSSYEQYF
.,TRBV5-1,TRBD2,CASSFFGGEYNEQFF
many,TRBV6-1,TRBD2,CASSASGATYEQYF
.,TRBV9,.,CASSVPGRETQYF
.,TRBV5-1,TRBD1,CASSTRQGNTGELFF
many,TRBV6-5,.,CASSYLRRDNEQFF
few,TRBV20-1,TRBD2,CSARVAGGPRGDTQYF
many,TRBV6-5,.,CASSSTGTGTEAFF
many,TRBV20-1,.,CSARDITETEAFF
.,TRBV12-3/TRBV12-4,TRBD2,CASSLVAGAGSEQFF
few,TRBV20-1,.,CSASVGNSNQPQHF
.,TRBV11-2,TRBD1,CASSFNRGLRLNTGELFF
.,TRBV6-1,TRBD1,CASSDRGRNTGELFF
many,TRBV7-7,.,CASSLDMNTGELFF
.,TRBV5-1,.,CASSWVEQSYNEQFF
.,TRBV20-1,.,CSARPIGWQGGPYNEQFF